This T cell receptor (beta chain) was sequenced for a study of cytomegalovirus exposure and HLA in healthy donors (TCRdb year 2017). With regard to the full study: In an earlier analysis of roughly 500 of the donors, 276 Gb of sequence data and 90 million to 120 million unique TCR beta sequences from about 179 million T cells were reported. The study was designed to test whether signatures of past pathogen exposure could be identified by cataloging public T cell receptors. The number of typed donors differed by locus: about 629-630 for A, B, C, DRB1 and DQB1; 500 to 550 for DQA1; around 580 for DPA1; and around 450 for DPB1. Along with the approximately 650-subject first cohort, a separate validation cohort of 120 different subjects was used. The later analysis used no new phenotypic data to find candidate immune exposures, relying instead on TCR beta sequences and their occurrence across donors. All discovery cohort repertoires had been generated using a single sequencing platform. To predict cytomegalovirus infection status, the study combined high-throughput TCR immunosequencing, statistical association of individual TCRs with disease status, and machine learning. Using immunosequencing, the study profiled T cell repertoires from 500 to 800 subjects and related those repertoires to cytomegalovirus serostatus. HLA typing covered class I and class II loci at four-digit resolution. An earlier analysis of 587 of the donors used high-throughput TCR beta sequencing to judge whether each TCR beta V gene segment behaved as functional or pseudogenic. To study patterns of TCR occurrence, a later analysis re-analyzed previously published TCR beta repertoires from 550 to 800 donors and added high-resolution HLA genotyping. An early release that covered several hundred HLA-typed donors contained approximately 300 gigabases of sequencing data and about 93 million unique TCR sequences. Because of strong linkage in the cohort, five DR-DQ haplotypes were treated as single units for association and clustering. Genome-wide SNP genotypes for about 55% of the roughly 670 donors were used in a later genetic analysis, which treated that subset as a discovery cohort. Among under 450 genotyped donors of the cohort, an average of about 240,000 unique TCR beta nucleotide sequences were sequenced per donor, roughly a sixth of them non-productive. Of the approximately 400 genotyped donors, 80% to 90% were placed in the genetic ancestry cluster associated with self-reported Caucasian donors. Alongside the repertoire data, information on donor age, sex, ethnicity and CMV serostatus was compiled. Study-wide findings and limitations: When HLA alleles, especially DR and DQ, strongly co-occurred, attributing TCR associations to individual alleles was difficult. At a false discovery rate of 0.05, a later analysis linked some 18,000 TCR beta sequences to specific HLA alleles. The study gave a list of 150 to 200 TCR beta chains associated with cytomegalovirus. Because counts were too low, more than 15 rarely observed V segments, including chromosome 9 orphons, were excluded from the earlier analysis of 587 of the donors. Presence/absence analyses assumed roughly uniform sequencing depth across donors, an assumption that may not hold. Linkage disequilibrium might explain the correlated functional status among segregating V segments, but an unknown experimental factor could not be excluded. HLA typing was unavailable for some donors at each locus, so association tests used only the typed subset. A later analysis found that most CMV-associated TCR beta chains appeared HLA-restricted, with HLA associations seemingly driven largely by CMV exposure. Immune exposure information for the cohort was limited to CMV serostatus. A further reported finding was that TCR beta sequences accurately predicted the HLA-A and HLA-B alleles for most subjects in the first cohort. According to a later analysis, TCR association rates differed among HLA loci, with DRB1 alleles showing the most associated TCRs and HLA-C alleles showing the fewest. Compared with the approximately 670-donor mean, donors in an Asian-associated ancestry cluster had fewer N-insertions in productive TCRs, according to a later genetic analysis. Most TCR sequences were seen in very few donors, while some public TCRs were found in many individuals. The 87-base-pair reads could not distinguish some IMGT-functional V segments, including TRBV6-2 and TRBV6-3, so those segments were excluded. A cluster of highly shared sequence variants was judged likely to represent a technical artifact of the sequencing pipeline. The cohort was sequenced for TCR beta chains only, and without alpha or paired-chain data the features that could be detected were limited. An earlier analysis of approximately 540 of the donors showed that most TCR beta V segments appeared in productive rearrangements either about 90% or about 30% of the time, which broadly matched IMGT annotations. A few of the identified cytomegalovirus-associated TCR beta chains were confirmed in vitro to be specific for cytomegalovirus antigens. According to the authors, the approach could potentially be generalized to other disease states and immunological phenotypes. In a later analysis, HLA-associated TCR beta chains showed more clonal expansion and lower generation probabilities than non-associated chains that were equally common. An association between a missense DCLRE1C variant and V-gene and J-gene trimming of TCR beta chains was found in a later genetic analysis and replicated in an independent cohort. Several of the top co-occurrence clusters appeared to be linked to parvovirus B19, influenza, CMV and Epstein-Barr virus, according to a later analysis. In both the original and validation cohorts, the classifier was reported to diagnose cytomegalovirus status with high specificity and sensitivity.

Here V drops 4 bases and J drops 1 base, and the junction holds 7 bases not matched to any gene. From the cysteine through the phenylalanine, the CDR3 covers 18 amino acids. This entry keeps only the CDR3 DNA: 54 bases, framed from base 1. According to the germline V gene (reference sequence), CDR1 reads LNHDA and CDR2 reads SQIVND. The library came from the immunoSEQ multiplex PCR assay. For the multiplex PCR, a mixture combining 60 forward primers for TCR Vbeta segments and 13 reverse primers for TCR Jbeta segments was used. Amplification of the CDR3 region of rearranged TCR beta genes was performed with a multiplex PCR assay on genomic DNA. On the Illumina HiSeq System, the amplified TCR beta libraries were sequenced as 87-base-pair reads. Concerning the study's data processing: Across the 670 or so repertoires, a later analysis counted 78 million or so unique TCR beta chains, approximately 12 million of which were shared by at least two donors. A nearest-neighbor algorithm error-corrected the raw reads and collapsed the reads into unique sequences, merging closely related sequences to remove PCR and sequencing errors. V, D and J gene segments were assigned by aligning CDR3 sequences to IMGT reference sequences. For a sequence to be retained, a match of at least six nucleotides was required to both a V gene segment and a J gene segment. Rearrangements were classified as productive when the CDR3 lacked stop codons and remained in frame with V and J, and all other rearrangements were classified as non-productive. CDR3 was defined according to IMGT convention as the region running from the second conserved V-encoded cysteine to the conserved J-encoded phenylalanine. The earlier analysis of 500 to 600 of the donors excluded sequences that lacked an unambiguous match to a single V gene segment. An earlier analysis of 587 of the donors classified V segments as functional when productive rearrangements were above 56.7% and as segregating when the standard deviation between donors was above 5%. A statistical classification framework was developed to diagnose cytomegalovirus status using the catalog of TCR beta chain sequences. In a later analysis, TCR nucleotide sequences were compared against IMGT/GENE-DB human TR gene sequences so that V and J genes could be assigned. The TCRdist pipeline was used in a later analysis to assign CDR3 sequences and most-parsimonious VDJ recombination scenarios. In a later analysis, each TCR beta chain was defined by its CDR3 amino acid sequence together with its V-gene family, and reads lacking a unique V-gene family were excluded. As a way to deal with suspected cross-contamination and a sequencing artifact, a later analysis dropped hundreds of nucleotide sequences that were highly shared and had low generation probability. In a later analysis, a clonal expansion index for each public chain was calculated from normalized within-repertoire ranks of inferred template counts. Generation probabilities in a later analysis came from a VDJ recombination model fitted to out-of-frame rearrangements, and those results were checked against IGoR. In a later analysis, TCR-TCR, TCR-HLA and TCR-CMV co-occurrence was scored with hypergeometric tests, and a repertoire-size bias correction was applied to TCR pairs. False discovery rates were estimated in a later analysis by permuting HLA or CMV assignments 20 times. In a later analysis, co-occurring TCRs were grouped with DBSCAN, and TCRdist sequence similarity was added when clustering was performed within HLA-allele-positive subsets. For co-occurrence clustering, repertoires with fewer than 30,000 or more than 120,000 public chains were excluded, along with 5 or 6 repertoires with anomalous nucleotide sharing. TCRdb provides this immuneACCESS table in a form limited to in-frame rearrangements. Some clones are lacking; in checked studies, under half of them reflect an unresolved V gene, and why the rest are absent is not known. Clonal size and the V and J genes are those of that table, whereas D and trimming came from the DNA. The sample table holds 150,000 to 200,000 clones, of which roughly four fifths were seen once. The top ten hold approximately 2.1% of the sample.

The cohort consisted of 600 to 750 healthy bone marrow donors. At the time of sampling, all cohort members were nominally healthy, though unrecorded immune exposures were likely present. The donor tested CMV seropositive, placing the donor among the 290 or so seropositive members of the cohort. Each donor provided a peripheral blood sample, and peripheral blood mononuclear cells were used for TCR beta sequencing. The Qiagen DNeasy Blood Extraction Kit was used to extract genomic DNA from the blood cell samples. A remark on this clone: Its specific antigen is unknown. No quality values exist for individual bases; no much larger clone is one base distant.

Sequenced sample: PBMCs. The clonotype originates from a woman in her thirties in good health and CMV-seropositive. The chain was built from TRBV19 and TRBJ2-3; 14 bases in between match TRBD2. The CDR3: CASSTGTSGSVGTDTQYF. The base sequence is TGTGCCAGTAGTACCGGGACTAGCGGGAGTGTGGGCACAGATACGCAGTATTTT. Here the CDR3 is joined to the reference TRBV19 and TRBJ2-3 genes, and the full variable domain is: DGGITQSPKYLFRKEGQNVTLSCEQNLNHDAMYWYRQDPGQGLRLIYYSQIVNDFQKGDIAEGYSVSREKKESFPLTVTSAQKNPTAFYLCASSTGTSGSVGTDTQYFGPGTRLTVL.